The T cell receptor beta chain described here comes from a study of T cell changes during pregnancy in multiple sclerosis. CDR1 and CDR2 (germline): DFQATT, SNEGSKA (reference sequence). Trimming shortened V by 6 bases and J by 6 bases, and 3 bases separated the two germline ends. The length of the CDR3 is 10 residues. The table came from immunoSEQ multiplex PCR; TCRdb's copy has only in-frame clones and leaves some out. Here the sample spans over 75,000 clones, roughly 92% being singletons. The rearrangement joins TRBV20-1 to TRBJ2-6; no clear D gene. The sample in question was peripheral blood, obtained in the first trimester of pregnancy. This sequence originates from a female donor with multiple sclerosis, enrolled in a pregnancy study. CDR3 residues: CSAMANVLTF. CDR3 in DNA: TGCAGTGCCATGGCCAACGTCCTGACTTTC.